Listed here are 25 T cell receptor beta chains from one sample, sequenced in a study of blood T cell repertoires in COVID-19. The repertoire was sequenced with immunoSEQ multiplex PCR; TCRdb's copy has only in-frame clones and lacks some. In the table there are over 85,000 clones, about nine tenths of which are singletons. Source material: peripheral blood. These TCRs come from a woman older than 75 with acute or convalescent COVID-19.

The chain carries TRBV5-4 and TRBJ1-6; 11 nucleotides align to TRBD1. J was trimmed by 6 bases and V by 3 bases; bases with no gene match: 5. The CDR3 is made up of 16 amino acids. From germline, CDR1 is SGHNT and CDR2 YYREEE (reference sequence). The CDR3 loop reads CASSWGQGVGNSPLHF. The CDR3 bases are TGTGCCAGCAGCTGGGGACAGGGGGTTGGTAATTCACCCCTCCACTTT.

The V gene is TRBV29-1, the J gene TRBJ1-1, with D possibly matching TRBD1 (5 bases). Germline V lookup: CDR1 SQVTM, CDR2 ANQGSEA. There are 13 residues in the CDR3. V was trimmed by 6 bases and J by 0 bases, leaving 11 bases between them. The CDR3 protein is CSVGGGVNTEAFF. The CDR3 DNA follows: TGCAGCGTGGGGGGTGGGGTGAACACTGAAGCTTTCTTT.

V and J are TRBV6-5 and TRBJ2-1, with 7 positions matching TRBD1. Looked up from germline, CDR1 is MNHEY and CDR2 is SVGAGI. CDR3 length: 15 amino acids. V dropped 7 bases and J dropped 0; count of bases not matched to a gene: 6. The CDR3 spells CASNRDRSSYNEQFF. The DNA of the CDR3 is TGTGCCAGCAACCGGGACAGAAGCTCCTACAATGAGCAGTTCTTC.

The CDR3 sequence is CASTAGTIYNEQFF. CDR3 coding DNA: TGCGCCAGCACCGCCGGGACAATCTACAATGAGCAGTTCTTC. The V and J genes are TRBV5-1 and TRBJ2-1, with a tentative D call TRBD1 (6 bases). V dropped 6 bases and J dropped 3 bases, with 13 bases sitting between them. Germline loops: CDR1 SGHRS, CDR2 YFSETQ. The CDR3 spans 14 residues.

The chain is built from TRBV7-3 and TRBJ2-1; 11 bases map to TRBD2. Germline V gene data show CDR1 as SGHTA and CDR2 as FQGTGA. This CDR3 comprises 14 residues. The V gene end was trimmed by 2 bases and the J gene end by 9 bases; junction bases not matched to a gene: 3. The CDR3 here is CASSLGLAGGEQFF. DNA of the CDR3: TGTGCCAGCAGCTTAGGGCTAGCGGGAGGTGAGCAGTTCTTC.

The chain uses TRBV6-1 and TRBJ1-6; the match to TRBD1 covers 10 bases. The CDR3 runs to 15 residues. Unmatched junction bases numbered 5, after V lost 3 bases and J lost 9 bases. In germline, CDR1 is MNHNS, CDR2 SASEGT. The CDR3 loop reads CASSEGTGETSPLHF. CDR3 coding DNA: TGTGCCAGCAGTGAGGGGACAGGGGAAACTTCACCCCTCCACTTT.

The chain employs TRBV28 and TRBJ1-2; 11 nucleotides agree with TRBD1. Looked up from germline, CDR1 is MDHEN and CDR2 is SYDVKM. V lost 3 bases to trimming and J lost 5 bases; unmatched junction nucleotides: 5. This CDR3 contains 15 residues. In DNA form, the CDR3 reads TGTGCCAGCAGTTTGGGACAGGGGGTTAGATATGGCTACACCTTC. This translates into CASSLGQGVRYGYTF.

CDR3 sequence (DNA): TGTGCCATCAGTGACACAGGGGCATCCACCGGGGAGCTGTTTTTT. Protein sequence: CAISDTGASTGELFF. This chain joins TRBV10-3 and TRBJ2-2; 7 bases agree with TRBD1. The CDR3 totals 15 residues. CDR1 and CDR2 (germline): ENHRY, SYGVKD. With 3 bases clipped from V and 4 bases from J, the junction kept 5 bases outside the gene matches.

This chain links TRBV5-1 with TRBJ2-5; the D gene is possibly TRBD2 (6 bases). This CDR3 comprises 14 residues. The germline V gene encodes CDR1 SGHRS and CDR2 YFSETQ. Trimming took off 2 bases at V and 5 bases at J, with 13 bases between the two ends. CDR3 sequence reads: CASSLGPGGETQYF. In DNA form, the CDR3 reads TGCGCCAGCAGCTTAGGTCCCGGAGGGGAGACCCAGTACTTC.

This chain uses TRBV19 with TRBJ1-2; D not certain. The length of the CDR3 is 16 residues. Trimming removed 7 bases from V and 0 bases from J, with 18 bases in between. Germline CDR1 and CDR2: LNHDA and SQIVND (reference sequence). The CDR3 protein is CASTISKRESNYGYTF. The CDR3 nucleotides read TGTGCCAGTACCATAAGCAAGAGGGAATCTAACTATGGCTACACCTTC. Drawing the rest from reference TRBV19 and TRBJ1-2, the complete variable domain is DGGITQSPKYLFRKEGQNVTLSCEQNLNHDAMYWYRQDPGQGLRLIYYSQIVNDFQKGDIAEGYSVSREKKESFPLTVTSAQKNPTAFYLCASTISKRESNYGYTFGSGTRLTVV.

This clone occurred a few times. J is TRBJ1-6 and V is TRBV7-2, with D maybe TRBD1 (6 bases). The CDR3 spans 17 residues. Germline CDR1 reads SGHTA; CDR2 reads FQGNSA. V lost 1 base and J lost 9, with 19 bases in between. The CDR3 DNA reads as TGTGCCAGCAGCTTAGGGGTTTTGCAGGGGATAATTTCACCCCTCCACTTT. Amino acids: CASSLGVLQGIISPLHF. The full variable domain, in which reference TRBV7-2 and TRBJ1-6 provide the parts outside the CDR3, is GAGVSQSPSNKVTEKGKDVELRCDPISGHTALYWYRQSLGQGLEFLIYFQGNSAPDKSGLPSDRFSAERTGGSVSTLTIQRTQQEDSAVYLCASSLGVLQGIISPLHFGNGTRLTVT.

J is TRBJ2-5 and V is TRBV2; 8 positions match TRBD1. The V and J ends lost 6 bases and 4 bases, in that order; junction bases with no gene match: 7. Germline CDR1 is SNHLY and CDR2 is FYNNEI. This CDR3 has 14 amino acids. The CDR3 spells CASRDTGGGETQYF. DNA for the CDR3: TGTGCCAGCAGAGATACAGGGGGAGGAGAGACCCAGTACTTC.

This chain connects TRBV24-1 to TRBJ2-1; 11 bases are shared with TRBD2. The CDR3 is 15 amino acids. Germline lookup yields CDR1 KGHDR and CDR2 SFDVKD. Trimming removed 3 bases from V and 8 bases from J; junction bases left unmatched: 5. In nucleotides, the CDR3 is TGTGCCACCAGTGATCCTAGCGGGGGGATCTATGAGCAGTTCTTC. Residues: CATSDPSGGIYEQFF.

V gene TRBV6-2 or TRBV6-3 combines with J gene TRBJ2-3; a possible D gene is TRBD2 (5 bases). CDR1 is MNHEY, CDR2 SVGEGT, per germline. V lost 0 bases and J 5 bases, leaving 15 bases between the germline ends. This CDR3 comprises 16 residues. The CDR3: CASSYSGSRGRDTQYF. CDR3 sequence (DNA): TGTGCCAGCAGTTACTCGGGGAGCCGCGGCAGAGATACGCAGTATTTT.

The chain uses TRBV6-5 and TRBJ2-7, with 7 bases lining up with TRBD1. V was pared by 4 bases and J by 5 bases, with 8 bases of the junction left unmatched. Germline assignment: CDR1 MNHEY and CDR2 SVGAGI. This CDR3 is 14 amino acids long. The CDR3: CASSFQDRVDEQYF. The CDR3 DNA is TGTGCCAGCAGTTTTCAAGACAGGGTGGACGAGCAGTACTTC.

This clone was detected only once. This chain joins TRBV6-5 and TRBJ1-1; TRBD1 agrees at 7 bases. Trimming removed 7 bases from V and 3 bases from J; junction bases left unmatched: 5. The CDR3 spans 13 residues. Per the germline V gene, CDR1 is MNHEY and CDR2 is SVGAGI. CDR3 protein: CASTRDSDTEAFF. The CDR3, as DNA: TGTGCCAGCACTAGGGACAGTGACACTGAAGCTTTCTTT.

The gene calls are TRBV6-5 and TRBJ2-7; TRBD2 matches at 7 bases. Germline V CDR1 and CDR2: MNHEY, SVGAGI. CDR3 size: 14 residues. J gave up 3 bases and V 8 bases, and 10 bases lay outside the gene matches. The DNA for the CDR3 is TGTGCCAGCTCGCGGGAGTATCGGGGCTACGAGCAGTACTTC. Amino acids: CASSREYRGYEQYF.

The genes are TRBV7-2 and TRBJ2-1; D unclear. V lost 3 bases, J lost 0 bases, and 9 bases lay in between. The CDR3 length is 15 residues. The germline gives CDR1 SGHTA, CDR2 FQGNSA. The CDR3 coding sequence is TGTGCCAGCAGCTTTCAGGATAGCTCCTACAATGAGCAGTTCTTC. Its protein is CASSFQDSSYNEQFF. The entire variable domain, with the rest obtained from reference TRBV7-2 and TRBJ2-1, is as follows: GAGVSQSPSNKVTEKGKDVELRCDPISGHTALYWYRQSLGQGLEFLIYFQGNSAPDKSGLPSDRFSAERTGGSVSTLTIQRTQQEDSAVYLCASSFQDSSYNEQFFGPGTRLTVL.

The V call is TRBV6-5, the J call TRBJ1-1; D is uncertain. V was shortened by 5 bases and J by 6 bases, with 16 bases between the two germline ends. Germline V gene data show CDR1 as MNHEY and CDR2 as SVGAGI. The CDR3 spans 14 residues. CDR3 nucleotides: TGTGCCAGCAGTCCCTCACGCACGAGGGCTGAAGCTTTCTTT. Its translation: CASSPSRTRAEAFF.

The CDR3 reads CASSPGQVYEQYF. CDR3 sequence (DNA): TGTGCCAGCAGCCCAGGACAGGTCTACGAGCAGTACTTC. The rearrangement joins TRBV3-1 (or the pseudogene TRBV3-2) to TRBJ2-7; TRBD1 matches 7 bases. Germline values: CDR1 LGHDT, CDR2 YNNKEL (reference sequence). V dropped 4 bases and J dropped 3; count of bases not matched to a gene: 3. The CDR3 contains 13 residues.

V usage is TRBV19 and J usage is TRBJ1-5; D possibly corresponds to TRBD1 (5 bases). V was pared by 3 bases and J by 7 bases, with 10 bases between. This CDR3 spans 13 amino acids. Germline-derived CDR1 and CDR2 are LNHDA and SQIVND (reference sequence). CDR3 residues: CASSIQRGQPQHF. The CDR3 nucleotides read TGTGCCAGTAGTATCCAACGGGGGCAGCCCCAGCATTTT.

The chain couples TRBV29-1 to TRBJ2-5; TRBD1 matches at 7 bases. Germline lookup yields CDR1 SQVTM and CDR2 ANQGSEA. The CDR3 is 14 amino acids. V dropped 5 bases and J dropped 2; count of bases not matched to a gene: 8. DNA for the CDR3: TGCAGCGTTCCCACAGGGGCCCTTCAAGAGACCCAGTACTTC. Translated: CSVPTGALQETQYF.

This chain joins TRBV23-1 and TRBJ1-4; D uncertain. TRBV23-1 is classed as an ORF, of uncertain function. CDR3 length: 12 residues. V lost 5 bases to trimming and J lost 5 bases, with 6 bases between them. The CDR3 loop reads CASSGQNEKLFF. In DNA form, the CDR3 reads TGCGCCAGCAGTGGCCAAAATGAAAAACTGTTTTTT.

This chain links TRBV6-2 or TRBV6-3 with TRBJ2-7; 9 nucleotides align to TRBD2. V lost 2 bases to trimming and J lost 4 bases; unmatched junction nucleotides: 9. Germline loops: CDR1 MNHEY, CDR2 SVGEGT. CDR3 length: 16 residues. The CDR3 DNA is TGTGCCAGCAGTTACCCCGGGGGTAGCGGGAGTTACGAGCAGTACTTC. Translated: CASSYPGGSGSYEQYF.

The chain carries TRBV18 and TRBJ2-5, with a possible D match to TRBD2 (5 bases). Germline V gene data show CDR1 as KGHSH and CDR2 as LQKENI. Trimming shortened V by 6 bases and J by 5 bases, and 16 bases separated the two germline ends. The CDR3 covers 14 residues. This CDR3 is CASSSGSEGETQYF. CDR3 DNA sequence: TGTGCCAGCTCCTCGGGGAGCGAGGGTGAGACCCAGTACTTC.